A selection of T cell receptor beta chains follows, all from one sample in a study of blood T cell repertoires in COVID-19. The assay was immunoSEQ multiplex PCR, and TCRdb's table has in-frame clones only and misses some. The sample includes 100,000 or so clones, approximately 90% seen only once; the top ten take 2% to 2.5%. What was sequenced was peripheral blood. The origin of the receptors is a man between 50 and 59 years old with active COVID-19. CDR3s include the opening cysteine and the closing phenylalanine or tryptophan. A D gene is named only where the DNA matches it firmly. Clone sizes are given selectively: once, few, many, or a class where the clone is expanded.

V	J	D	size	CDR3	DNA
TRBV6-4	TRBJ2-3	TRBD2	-	CASRSGHADTQYF	TGTGCCAGCCGTAGCGGGCATGCAGATACGCAGTATTTT
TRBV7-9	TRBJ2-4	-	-	CASSLSVAKNIQYF	TGTGCCAGCAGCTTATCCGTAGCCAAAAACATTCAGTACTTC
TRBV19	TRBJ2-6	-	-	CASSINDFSGANVLTF	TGTGCCAGTAGTATTAATGACTTCTCTGGGGCCAACGTCCTGACTTTC
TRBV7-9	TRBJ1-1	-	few	CASSPTGWDTEAFF	TGTGCCAGCAGCCCTACAGGGTGGGACACTGAAGCTTTCTTT
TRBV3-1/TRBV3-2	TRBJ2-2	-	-	CASSRRTDASGELFF	TGTGCCAGCAGCCGACGGACTGACGCCAGCGGGGAGCTGTTTTTT
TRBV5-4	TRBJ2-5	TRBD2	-	CASSLGTSGSRETQYF	TGTGCCAGCAGCCTAGGGACTAGCGGGAGTAGGGAGACCCAGTACTTC
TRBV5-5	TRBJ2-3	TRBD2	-	CASSFSGGGTDTQYF	TGTGCCAGCAGCTTTAGCGGGGGTGGAACAGATACGCAGTATTTT
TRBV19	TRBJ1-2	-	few	CASSAILANYGYTF	TGTGCCAGTAGTGCGATTCTGGCTAACTATGGCTACACCTTC
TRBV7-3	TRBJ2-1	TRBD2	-	CASSLISGGLNEQFF	TGTGCCAGCAGCTTAATTAGCGGGGGTCTCAATGAGCAGTTCTTC
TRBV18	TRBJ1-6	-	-	CASSQTGPGPDYNSPLHF	TGTGCCAGCTCACAGACCGGACCAGGGCCTGATTATAATTCACCCCTCCACTTT
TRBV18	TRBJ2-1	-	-	CASSPPLASYNEQFF	TGTGCCAGCTCACCACCGCTAGCCTCCTACAATGAGCAGTTCTTC
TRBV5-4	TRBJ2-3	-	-	CASSSTGGTDTQYF	TGTGCCAGCAGCTCTACCGGGGGCACAGATACGCAGTATTTT
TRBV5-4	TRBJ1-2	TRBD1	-	CASSLMGQLYGYTF	TGTGCCAGCAGCTTGATGGGACAGCTCTATGGCTACACCTTC
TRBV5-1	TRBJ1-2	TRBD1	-	CASSLDHRGKTYGYTF	TGCGCCAGCAGCTTGGACCACAGGGGCAAGACCTATGGCTACACCTTC
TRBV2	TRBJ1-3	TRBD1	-	CASSGQGVKAGNTIYF	TGTGCCAGCAGTGGACAGGGTGTTAAGGCTGGAAACACCATATATTTT
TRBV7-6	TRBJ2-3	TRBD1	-	CASRQGQESTDTQYF	TGTGCCAGCAGACAAGGACAGGAAAGCACAGATACGCAGTATTTT
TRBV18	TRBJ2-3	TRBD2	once	CASSPGGSDTQYF	TGTGCCAGCTCACCGGGGGGGTCAGATACGCAGTATTTT
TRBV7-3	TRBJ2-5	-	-	CASSLQGLVRETQYF	TGTGCCAGCAGCTTACAGGGGCTAGTGAGAGAGACCCAGTACTTC
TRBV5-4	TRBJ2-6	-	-	CASKASSGANVLTF	TGTGCCAGCAAGGCTAGCTCTGGGGCCAACGTCCTGACTTTC